The 10 T cell receptor beta chains given below trace back to one sample, sequenced in a study of post-analysis software for immune sequencing data. Study-wide points: Roughly 5 TRBV segments occurring more often in patients than controls included TRBV5-6, TRBV5-1 and TRBV20-1.

Unique molecular identifiers had been added to the TCR beta cDNA libraries. Each CDR3 protein is one row after TCRdb ran MiXCR on the PCR reads. The table has around 710,000 distinct CDR3 sequences, roughly 46% seen once. Their recognized antigens are unknown. Sequenced: blood. These receptors were obtained from a girl between 10 and 17 years old with multiple sclerosis.

In this sample, this clonotype turned up a few times. Since a much larger clone is just one base distant, this may be a read error. This rearrangement joins TRBV29-1 to TRBJ2-5, with D possibly TRBD2 on 5 matching bases. V was pared by 2 bases and J by 11 bases, with 21 bases between. CDR1 and CDR2 (germline): SQVTM, ANQGSEA. This CDR3 comprises 14 residues. CDR3 amino acids: CSVEWRVSHNEQYF. DNA for the CDR3: TGCAGCGTTGAATGGCGGGTATCCCACAATGAGCAGTACTTC.

This clonotype has a handful of counts. The chain has TRBV6-1 and TRBJ2-7; a possible D gene is TRBD2 (5 bases). Germline CDR1 and CDR2: MNHNS and SASEGT. V lost 4 bases and J lost 6, with 13 bases in between. The CDR3 length is 13 residues. CDR3 DNA sequence: TGTGCCAGCAGTGGGGAGTGGTTTAGCGAGCAGTACTTC. It translates to CASSGEWFSEQYF.

In this sample, this clonotype turned up once. The rearrangement uses TRBV28 and TRBJ1-1, with D possibly being TRBD1 (5 bases). CDR1 is MDHEN and CDR2 is SYDVKM in the germline V gene. The CDR3 extends over 12 amino acids. V lost 7 bases and J 5 bases, leaving 11 bases between the germline ends. The CDR3 nucleotides are TGTGCCAGCATGACAGTAGATACTGAAGCTTTCTTT. This gives the protein CASMTVDTEAFF.

There are a few counts of this clonotype. The junction departs from the called germline gene at one end, perhaps through a read error. The genes are TRBV12-3 or TRBV12-4 and TRBJ1-2, with D perhaps matching TRBD1 (5 bases). This CDR3 comprises 14 residues. In DNA form, the CDR3 reads TGTGCCAGCAGTACCGGGACCACTAACCATGGCTACACCTTC. Residues: CASSTGTTNHGYTF.

V is TRBV3-1 and J is TRBJ2-7, with a possible D match to TRBD2 (6 bases). V gave up 1 base and J gave up 0 bases, with 10 bases separating them. Germline V gene data show CDR1 as LGHDT and CDR2 as YNNKEL (reference sequence). The CDR3 totals 15 residues. The CDR3 nucleotides read TGTGCCAGCAGCCAAGGGGGAGGAGCCTCCTACGAGCAGTACTTC. Translating it yields CASSQGGGASYEQYF.

The V call is TRBV13, the J call TRBJ2-7; D is unresolved. V was clipped by 6 bases and J by 2 bases, with 11 bases between them. CDR1 and CDR2 (germline): PRHDT, FYEKMQ (reference sequence). CDR3 size: 13 residues. In DNA, the CDR3 is TGTGCCAGCAGTCGACGGTCTACCTACGAGCAGTACTTC. Its protein product is CASSRRSTYEQYF.

This clonotype was seen only once. J is TRBJ2-3 and V is TRBV12-3 or TRBV12-4; D not certain. The germline V and J ends were trimmed by 3 bases and 5 bases, with 12 bases remaining between them. This CDR3 is 14 amino acids long. The CDR3 nucleotides are TGTGCCAGCAGTTTTTATACGATAGAAGATACGCAGTATTTT. Amino acid sequence: CASSFYTIEDTQYF.

The gene calls are TRBV5-1 and TRBJ2-1; TRBD2 might be the D (5 bases). The CDR3 spans 12 residues. V was pared by 7 bases and J by 6 bases, with 11 bases between. Germline V lookup: CDR1 SGHRS, CDR2 YFSETQ. The chain's CDR3 is CASADYSNEQFF. In nucleotides, the CDR3 is TGCGCCAGCGCCGACTATAGCAATGAGCAGTTCTTC.

The V and J genes are TRBV7-2 and TRBJ2-7; D is perhaps TRBD1 (6 bases). Per the germline V gene, CDR1 is SGHTA and CDR2 is FQGNSA. The length of the CDR3 is 15 residues. V gave up 8 bases and J gave up 0 bases, with 17 bases separating them. CDR3 sequence (DNA): TGTGCCAGCGGACTCCACGCAGGGGTCTCCTACGAGCAGTACTTC. It specifies CASGLHAGVSYEQYF.

The J gene is TRBJ2-2, the V gene TRBV6-5, with 8 positions matching TRBD2. Germline CDR1 MNHEY, CDR2 SVGAGI. This CDR3 spans 15 amino acids. V shed 6 bases and J 5 bases; nucleotides not matched to a gene: 8. CDR3 in DNA: TGTGCCAGCAGCCCCTCGGGAGGGCCAACCGGGGAGCTGTTTTTT. Translating it yields CASSPSGGPTGELFF.